Below are 11 T cell receptor beta chains sequenced from a single sample in a study of cytomegalovirus exposure and HLA in healthy donors. Amplification used 60 Vbeta primers and 13 Jbeta primers. The repertoire was sequenced with immunoSEQ multiplex PCR; TCRdb's copy has only in-frame clones and lacks some. The sample contains some 200,000 clones, under 9.5% of which appear only once. The sample consisted of PBMCs. The receptors were gathered from a woman younger than 45 in good health and CMV-seropositive.

The chain employs TRBV29-1 and TRBJ1-3, with D possibly being TRBD1 (5 bases). The length of the CDR3 is 13 residues. Trimming shortened V by 2 bases and J by 0 bases, and 5 bases separated the two germline ends. CDR1 is SQVTM and CDR2 is ANQGSEA in the germline V gene. This CDR3 reads CSVEQGSGNTIYF. As DNA, the CDR3 is TGCAGCGTTGAACAGGGCTCTGGAAACACCATATATTTT.

This chain uses TRBV5-3 with TRBJ1-5, with TRBD1 matching 7 bases. TRBV5-3 is annotated as an ORF whose role is uncertain. This CDR3 region has 19 residues. V lost 1 base to trimming and J lost 0 bases; unmatched junction nucleotides: 13. The DNA for the CDR3 is TGTGCCAGAAGCTTGAAGGTGGGGACAGCAAAGAGTAGCAATCAGCCCCAGCATTTT. Translating gives CARSLKVGTAKSSNQPQHF.

This clone turned up a few times. The chain joins TRBV6-5 to TRBJ2-5; 7 nucleotides line up with TRBD1. In germline, CDR1 is MNHEY, CDR2 SVGAGI. V dropped 0 bases and J dropped 1; count of bases not matched to a gene: 2. This CDR3 is built from 15 residues. The CDR3 reads CASSYSGTVQETQYF. CDR3 DNA sequence: TGTGCCAGCAGTTACTCTGGGACAGTCCAAGAGACCCAGTACTTC.

This chain joins TRBV9 and TRBJ2-7, with 8 bases fitting TRBD1. The CDR3 is 14 residues long. Germline V gene lookup returns CDR1 SGDLS and CDR2 YYNGEE. Germline trimming cut 0 bases from V and 6 bases from J; bases unmatched to any gene: 5. CDR3 sequence: CASSVGDRGFEQYF. The CDR3 region has the DNA TGTGCCAGCAGCGTAGGAGACAGGGGATTCGAGCAGTACTTC.

The chain uses TRBV6-5 and TRBJ2-3; TRBD2 agrees at 10 bases. The CDR3 covers 15 residues. Germline loops: CDR1 MNHEY, CDR2 SVGAGI. The V gene end was trimmed by 7 bases and the J gene end by 3 bases; junction bases not matched to a gene: 7. The DNA for the CDR3 is TGTGCCAGCAACCCAGCGGGAGGGCCTACAGATACGCAGTATTTT. Residues: CASNPAGGPTDTQYF.

The sample holds a few counts of this clone. The chain combines TRBV4-1 with TRBJ1-5; 7 bases line up with TRBD1. The CDR3 consists of 15 residues. CDR1 is MGHRA, CDR2 YSYEKL, per germline. The V gene end was trimmed by 1 base and the J gene end by 1 base; junction bases not matched to a gene: 1. CDR3 in DNA: TGCGCCAGCAGCCAAGGGGGACAGAGCAATCAGCCCCAGCATTTT. This sequence encodes CASSQGGQSNQPQHF.

The chain has TRBV7-2 and TRBJ2-1; D ambiguous. CDR3 length: 12 residues. Trimming took 6 bases from V and 6 from J, leaving 9 bases between them. From germline, CDR1 is SGHTA and CDR2 FQGNSA. The CDR3 DNA follows: TGTGCCAGCAGTCCTACCCGCAATGAGCAGTTCTTC. This codes for CASSPTRNEQFF.

This clone turned up a few times. The chain has TRBV27 and TRBJ2-1; 7 nucleotides line up with TRBD2. CDR1 and CDR2 from the germline V gene are MNHEY and SMNVEV (reference sequence). V dropped 1 base and J dropped 1; count of bases not matched to a gene: 1. This CDR3 is built from 15 residues. CDR3 loop: CASSLFSGSYNEQFF. The CDR3 DNA sequence: TGTGCCAGCAGTTTATTTAGCGGGTCCTACAATGAGCAGTTCTTC.

The chain uses TRBV4-2 and TRBJ2-7, with 7 bases matching TRBD2. V shed 5 bases and J 2 bases; nucleotides not matched to a gene: 15. The CDR3 loop spans 17 amino acids. The V gene's germline CDR1 is LGHNA and CDR2 YNFKEQ. CDR3 in amino acids: CASSKQFPGEGTYEQYF. DNA for the CDR3: TGTGCCAGCAGCAAACAATTCCCGGGGGAGGGAACCTACGAGCAGTACTTC.

This clone has just a few counts. The J gene is TRBJ1-1, the V gene TRBV5-6, with 8 bases matching TRBD1. From germline, CDR1 is SGHDT and CDR2 YYEEEE. The CDR3 sequence is 13 residues long. The V and J ends lost 8 bases and 2 bases, in that order; junction bases with no gene match: 5. CDR3 in DNA: TGTGCCAGTAGGACAGGGATTAACACTGAAGCTTTCTTT. Encoded protein: CASRTGINTEAFF.

Points on this clone: The sample holds other DNA sequences that translate to the same CDR3. The chain uses TRBV6-5 and TRBJ2-1; D remains ambiguous. Deletions cut 5 bases from V and 3 bases from J, with 8 bases between. Germline V lookup: CDR1 MNHEY, CDR2 SVGAGI. The CDR3 is 13 amino acids. CDR3 in amino acids: CASSPPGYNEQFF. DNA for the CDR3: TGTGCCAGCAGTCCTCCGGGCTACAATGAGCAGTTCTTC.